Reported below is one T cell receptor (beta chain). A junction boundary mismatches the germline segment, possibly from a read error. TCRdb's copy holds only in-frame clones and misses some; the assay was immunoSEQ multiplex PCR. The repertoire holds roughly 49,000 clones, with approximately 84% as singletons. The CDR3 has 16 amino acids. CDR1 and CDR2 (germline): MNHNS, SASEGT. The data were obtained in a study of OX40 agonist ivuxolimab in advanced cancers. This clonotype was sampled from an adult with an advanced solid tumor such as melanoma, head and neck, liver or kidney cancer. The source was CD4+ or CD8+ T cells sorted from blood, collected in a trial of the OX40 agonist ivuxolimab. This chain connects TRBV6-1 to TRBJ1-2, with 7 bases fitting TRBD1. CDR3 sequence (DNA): TGTGCCAGCAGTGAAGTAGTCGGGTCGGGGGGAGGGGGCTACATCTTC. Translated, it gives CASSEVVGSGGGGYIF.